This is a list of T cell receptor beta chains from one sample in a study of blood T cell repertoires in COVID-19. The repertoire was sequenced with immunoSEQ multiplex PCR; TCRdb's copy has only in-frame clones and lacks some. The sample holds 80,000 to 100,000 clones; about 86% are singletons and the top ten take around 2%. The sample taken for sequencing was peripheral blood. The source is a man over 45 with COVID-19, enrolled during active disease. Both conserved end residues are part of each CDR3.

>TRBJ2-7|TRBV12-3/TRBV12-4
CASSPRQGGEQYF
>TRBJ1-1|TRBV19
CASETGMGTEAFF
>TRBJ2-1|TRBV7-3
CASSSLPGLDANEQFF
>TRBJ2-2|TRBV7-3
CASSSRTSRANTGELFF
>TRBJ1-2|TRBV11-2
CASSLDPGGYGGYTF
>TRBJ2-7|TRBV6-5
CASLNWDRAYEQYF
>TRBJ1-2|TRBV3-1/TRBV3-2
CASSPGTGGNGYTF
>TRBJ1-1|TRBV19
CASSIDSEINTEAFF
>TRBJ2-5|TRBV9
CASSPTSGGFETQYF
>TRBJ1-4|TRBV5-1
CASSLPDTTNEKLFF
>TRBJ1-1|TRBV7-9
CASSSPGATEAFF
>TRBJ2-5|TRBV2
CASSRSPGETQYF
>TRBJ1-2|TRBV20-1
CSASGQGAYGYTF
>TRBJ1-5|TRBV5-6
CASSSARDRSNQPQHF
>TRBJ1-2|TRBV4-1
CASSFGPFGIGDGYTF
>TRBJ2-7|TRBV5-1
CATTGKRYF
>TRBJ2-7|TRBV5-1
CASSWGQGTYEQYF
>TRBJ2-7|TRBV3-1/TRBV3-2
CASSTGTGTHEQYF
>TRBJ1-2|TRBV9
CASSVDQGRGYGYTF
>TRBJ2-5|TRBV28
CASSLVRGSETQYF
>TRBJ1-2|TRBV29-1
CSVESSGGSNYGYTF
>TRBJ1-1|TRBV4-1
CASSHGQGNTEAFF
>TRBJ2-5|TRBV7-2
CASSPLGTSSETQYF
>TRBJ1-1|TRBV7-2
CASSLGPRDSDSGNTEAFF
>TRBJ2-7|TRBV3-1/TRBV3-2
CATGQAHEQYF
>TRBJ1-5|TRBV6-6
CASSYQDSQPQHF
>TRBJ1-1|TRBV30
CAWSIWGRTEAFF
>TRBJ2-5|TRBV4-1
CASSLASGAQETQYF
>TRBJ1-2|TRBV4-2
CASSQDRDSFYGYTF
>TRBJ2-1|TRBV7-9
CASSTDRGNYNEQFF
>TRBJ1-1|TRBV19
CASSIVSGGEAFF
>TRBJ1-6|TRBV6-5
CASSSPMGSPLHF
>TRBJ1-3|TRBV11-1
CASSLTGTGNTIYF
>TRBJ2-7|TRBV7-9
CASSRQGFPEQYF
>TRBJ2-5|TRBV18
CASSPNSQEETQYF
>TRBJ2-2|TRBV7-8
CASSLRVLLAGGAPITGELFF
>TRBJ1-6|TRBV28
CASSSGYSYNSPLHF
>TRBJ1-4|TRBV18
CASSPNRATNEKLFF
>TRBJ2-3|TRBV11-1
CASSLAGLAGVLSTDTQYF
>TRBJ1-2|TRBV30
CAGNRGVVYGYTF
>TRBJ2-5|TRBV28
CASSLGGRETQYF
>TRBJ1-2|TRBV7-9
CASSWDTLYGYTF
>TRBJ1-5|TRBV6-6
CASSYLEQPQHF
>TRBJ2-7|TRBV28
CASSLSQDRTYEQYF
>TRBJ2-7|TRBV11-3
CASSRSGTPPSLQYF
>TRBJ1-2|TRBV10-3
CAISETVDYGYTF
>TRBJ1-2|TRBV6-5
CASSYRGYGYTF
>TRBJ2-2|TRBV6-5
CASSSPGQAYTGELFF
>TRBJ2-2|TRBV5-4
CASSLELSPGELFF
>TRBJ2-2|TRBV7-3
CASSPGLTTGELFF
>TRBJ2-3|TRBV9
CASSSGGAPDTQYF
>TRBJ2-2|TRBV18
CASSPGVAGENTGELFF